This T cell receptor (beta chain) was captured in a study of T cell responses to AZD1222 COVID-19 vaccine. Study conclusions and caveats: It should be noted that donors were predominantly white British and more often female, and clonal diversity was possibly underestimated. Baseline seropositivity characterized only a handful of AZD1222 recipients. Once two AZD1222 doses were given, Spike-specific TCR breadth and depth went up.

The CDR3 length is 15 residues. The V segment lost 5 bases and the J segment 1 base; nucleotides outside the gene matches: 2. The V gene's germline CDR1 is SGHAT and CDR2 FQDESV (reference sequence). The repertoire was sequenced with immunoSEQ multiplex PCR; TCRdb's copy has only in-frame clones and lacks some. The data hold roughly 180,000 clones, with 90% to 95% observed a single time. Regarding this clone: Its cognate antigen is unknown.

The source was peripheral blood, collected 28 days after the second AZD1222 dose. The chain uses TRBV11-1 and TRBJ2-3, with TRBD2 matching 11 bases. This clonotype was obtained from an adult who received the AZD1222 COVID-19 vaccine. The CDR3 reads CASSLLAGGTDTQYF. In DNA, the CDR3 is TGTGCCAGCAGCCTACTAGCGGGGGGCACAGATACGCAGTATTTT.